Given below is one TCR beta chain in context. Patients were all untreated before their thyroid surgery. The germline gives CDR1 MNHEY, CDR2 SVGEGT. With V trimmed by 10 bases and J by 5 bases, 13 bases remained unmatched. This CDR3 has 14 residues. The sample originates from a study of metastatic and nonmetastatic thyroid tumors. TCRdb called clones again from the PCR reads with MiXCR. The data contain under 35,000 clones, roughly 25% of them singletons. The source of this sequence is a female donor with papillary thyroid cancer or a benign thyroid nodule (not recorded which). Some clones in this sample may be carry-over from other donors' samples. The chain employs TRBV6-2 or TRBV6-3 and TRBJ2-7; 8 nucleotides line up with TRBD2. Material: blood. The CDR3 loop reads CATPDRTSGNEQYF. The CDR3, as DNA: TGTGCCACCCCAGATCGTACTAGCGGCAACGAGCAGTACTTC.